This T cell receptor beta chain appears in the sequencing data of a study of blood T cell repertoires in COVID-19. Study background: Collection of acute and convalescent COVID-19 samples took place in the United States, Italy and Spain. PBMCs, B-cell-depleted T cells, or T cells provided the cDNA or gDNA that made up the material.

Profiling relied on immunoSEQ multiplex PCR, and the TCRdb table lists in-frame clones only, not all of them. Of about 130,000 clones in the sample, roughly 72% were seen once. The CDR3 loop spans 14 amino acids. Trimming at V came to 3 bases and at J to 6 bases, leaving 6 bases not matched to a gene. Germline V CDR1 and CDR2: LNHDA, SQIVND (reference sequence). The chain employs TRBV19 and TRBJ2-7; the match to TRBD1 covers 9 bases. This TCR came from a human donor in a cohort sampled during active COVID-19. The specimen sequenced was peripheral blood. The CDR3 DNA is TGTGCCAGTAGTATGGGGACAGGGAAACGCGAGCAGTACTTC. Translated: CASSMGTGKREQYF.